This T cell receptor beta chain is from a study of CD8 T cells in Susac syndrome. Study observations and caveats: Regarding the TCR sequencing and HLA analysis, the study admitted that a relatively small number of individuals were involved.

In its sample, this clonotype was seen a few times. What it binds is unknown. From blood CD8+ and CD4+ T cells, the TCR beta chain was sequenced. The TEMRA cells underwent FACS enrichment, while the CD8+ and CD4+ T cells underwent negative isolation. J was trimmed by 4 bases and V by 4 bases; bases with no gene match: 11. CDR3 length: 16 amino acids. The germline V gene encodes CDR1 SGDLS and CDR2 YYNGEE. RNA, at 0.5 to 1 ug, was reverse transcribed with random hexamers. The authors amplified TCR beta CDR3 across 54 Vbeta and 13 Jbeta using immunoSEQ multiplex PCR. One entry per CDR3 protein results from TCRdb running MiXCR on the immunoSEQ multiplex PCR reads. Among fewer than 250,000 distinct CDR3 sequences listed, 92% were seen once.

The sequence was obtained from a human donor with multiple sclerosis. The chain is built from TRBV9 and TRBJ2-1; 7 positions match TRBD2. Material: CD8+ T cells from PBMCs. The CDR3 DNA sequence: TGTGCCAGCAGCCACCCGGTTGGGGGGGGTTACAATGAGCAGTTCTTC. This sequence encodes CASSHPVGGGYNEQFF.